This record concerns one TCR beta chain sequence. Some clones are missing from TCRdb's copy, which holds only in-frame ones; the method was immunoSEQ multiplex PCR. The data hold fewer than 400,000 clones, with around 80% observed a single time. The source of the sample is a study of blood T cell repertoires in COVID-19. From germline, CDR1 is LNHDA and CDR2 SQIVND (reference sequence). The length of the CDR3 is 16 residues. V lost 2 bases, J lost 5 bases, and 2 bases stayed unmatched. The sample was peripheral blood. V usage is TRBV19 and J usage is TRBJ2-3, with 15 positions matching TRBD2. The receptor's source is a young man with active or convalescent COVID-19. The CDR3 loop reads CASSIPGLAGGDTQYF. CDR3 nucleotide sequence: TGTGCCAGTAGTATACCGGGACTAGCGGGGGGAGATACGCAGTATTTT.